This T cell receptor (beta chain) was retrieved from a study of blood T cell repertoires in COVID-19. Study-level background: Samples representing acute and convalescent COVID-19 were sourced from the United States, Italy and Spain. T cells, B-cell-depleted T cells, or PBMCs provided the cDNA or gDNA that served as material.

Trimming at V came to 6 bases and at J to 0 bases, leaving 5 bases not matched to a gene. The CDR3 has 17 amino acids. Germline V gene sequence: CDR1 MDHEN, CDR2 SYDVKM. Methods used by the authors: Amplified reference gene primers provided the basis for estimating nucleated cell counts. Clones were sequenced by immunoSEQ multiplex PCR, and TCRdb holds only the in-frame ones, with some missing. That table is the source of V, J and clone size, and D and trimming were worked out from the DNA. This sample has 210,000 or so clones, with 85% to 90% found just once. The rearrangement uses TRBV28 and TRBJ2-2, with 12 nucleotides matching TRBD2. The source of this sequence is a man younger than 35 with active or convalescent COVID-19. The source material was peripheral blood. The CDR3 bases are TGTGCCAGCAGCCCAGGACTAGCGGGAACGAACACCGGGGAGCTGTTTTTT. The encoded protein is CASSPGLAGTNTGELFF.